The 21 T cell receptor beta chains in this list originate from one sample, sequenced in a study of follicular helper T cells after annual influenza vaccination. The method was immunoSEQ multiplex PCR; TCRdb's version includes in-frame clones alone and lacks a portion of them. This table has about 9,800 clones, 83% appearing once. Time point reported: 2014-2015 season, 7 days after vaccination. The sample was CXCR5- memory CD4+ T cells sorted from blood, taken 7 days after influenza vaccination. Receptors were obtained from an adult who received the influenza vaccine.

V is TRBV5-1 and J is TRBJ2-5, with TRBD1 matching 10 bases. Germline assignment: CDR1 SGHRS and CDR2 YFSETQ. The trim removed 3 bases at V and 5 bases at J, leaving 4 bases unmatched. This CDR3 spans 14 amino acids. The CDR3 loop is CASSSPDRGETQYF. The CDR3, as DNA: TGCGCCAGCAGCTCCCCGGACAGGGGGGAGACCCAGTACTTC.

This clone was detected only a few times. The rearrangement uses TRBV7-9 and TRBJ2-1, with D possibly called TRBD1 or TRBD2 (5 bases each). V lost 1 base to trimming and J lost 6 bases, with 16 bases between them. Germline-derived CDR1 and CDR2 are SEHNR and FQNEAQ (reference sequence). There are 16 residues in the CDR3. The CDR3 reads CASSLEWGRKINEQFF. The CDR3 DNA follows: TGTGCCAGCAGCTTAGAATGGGGACGTAAAATCAATGAGCAGTTCTTC.

This clone was counted a single time. This sequence joins TRBV9 and TRBJ2-7; the D is unclear. The germline V gene encodes CDR1 SGDLS and CDR2 YYNGEE. The ends were cut back, 0 bases at V and 2 bases at J, with 9 bases in the middle. This CDR3 has 14 amino acids. CDR3: CASSVDAPPYEQYF. The CDR3 bases are TGTGCCAGCAGCGTAGATGCTCCCCCCTACGAGCAGTACTTC.

This chain links TRBV6-5 with TRBJ1-1; no clear D gene. V lost 5 bases to trimming and J lost 4 bases, with 14 bases between them. There are 14 residues in the CDR3. The germline V gene has CDR1 MNHEY and CDR2 SVGAGI. CDR3 bases: TGTGCCAGCAGTCTTACAGTACGGGGCACTGAAGCTTTCTTT. It encodes CASSLTVRGTEAFF.

The chain has TRBV7-6 and TRBJ2-1, with D unclear. There are 14 residues in the CDR3. Trimming left V 5 bases short and J 6 bases short, with 14 bases between. Looked up from germline, CDR1 is SGHVS and CDR2 is FNYEAQ. The CDR3 loop reads CASSVPPNINEQFF. The CDR3 nucleotides read TGTGCCAGCAGCGTACCCCCGAACATCAATGAGCAGTTCTTC.

In this sample, this clone turned up a few times. The rearrangement joins TRBV10-3 to TRBJ1-6, with D perhaps matching TRBD1 (5 bases). Trimming removed 4 bases from V and 6 bases from J, with 10 bases in between. The V gene's germline CDR1 is ENHRY and CDR2 SYGVKD. The CDR3 runs 14 residues. As DNA, the CDR3 is TGTGCCATCAGTGGTGGGGGGGGTAATTCACCCCTCCACTTT. Its translation: CAISGGGGNSPLHF.

V usage is TRBV2 and J usage is TRBJ1-1, with D unresolved. The length of the CDR3 is 12 residues. Germline V CDR1 and CDR2: SNHLY, FYNNEI. Trimming left V 7 bases short and J 10 bases short, with 16 bases between. The CDR3 loop reads CASTFSGWGAFF. The DNA of the CDR3 is TGTGCCAGCACATTCTCGGGTTGGGGAGCTTTCTTT. The complete variable domain, with remaining parts taken from reference TRBV2 and TRBJ1-1, reads EPEVTQTPSHQVTQMGQEVILRCVPISNHLYFYWYRQILGQKVEFLVSFYNNEISEKSEIFDDQFSVERPDGSNFTLKIRSTKLEDSAMYFCASTFSGWGAFFGQGTRLTVV.

The chain employs TRBV18 and TRBJ2-2, with D possibly matching TRBD1 (6 bases). Trimming took off 5 bases at V and 1 base at J, with 14 bases between the two ends. This CDR3 comprises 16 residues. Germline CDR1 KGHSH, CDR2 LQKENI. CDR3: CASSIQQGRNTGELFF. As DNA, the CDR3 is TGTGCCAGCTCAATACAACAGGGTCGGAACACCGGGGAGCTGTTTTTT.

The chain is built from TRBV25-1 and TRBJ1-1; 12 bases match TRBD1. With 0 bases clipped from V and 10 bases from J, the junction kept 6 bases outside the gene matches. The CDR3 is 15 amino acids. Germline assignment: CDR1 MGHDK and CDR2 SYGVNS. CDR3 sequence: CASSEYGGTGGRAFF. In nucleotides, the CDR3 is TGTGCCAGCAGTGAATATGGCGGGACAGGGGGCAGAGCTTTCTTT.

This clone has more than one count but fewer than ten. The chain is built from TRBV27 and TRBJ1-5, with a weak D call TRBD1 (5 bases). Trimming stripped 7 bases from V and 0 bases from J, with 10 bases between. The V gene's germline CDR1 is MNHEY and CDR2 SMNVEV (reference sequence). The CDR3 consists of 14 residues. The chain's CDR3 is CASKTAYSNQPQHF. Here the CDR3 DNA reads TGTGCCAGCAAGACAGCCTATAGCAATCAGCCCCAGCATTTT.

The chain employs TRBV5-1 and TRBJ1-1, with TRBD1 as a possible D gene (5 bases). CDR1 SGHRS and CDR2 YFSETQ come from the germline V gene. This CDR3 spans 13 amino acids. Deletions cut 4 bases from V and 1 base from J, with 8 bases between. This chain's CDR3 is CASSTTGNTEAFF. The CDR3 DNA follows: TGCGCCAGCAGCACCACAGGGAACACTGAAGCTTTCTTT.

The chain is built from TRBV6-6 and TRBJ2-3; D perhaps matches TRBD1 (5 bases). This CDR3 is built from 15 residues. V was shortened by 2 bases and J by 0 bases, with 9 bases between the two germline ends. Germline-derived CDR1 and CDR2 are MNHNY and SVGAGI (reference sequence). In DNA form, the CDR3 reads TGTGCCAGCAGTTACAGACAGAGTAGCACAGATACGCAGTATTTT. Translating gives CASSYRQSSTDTQYF.

This clone was observed a few times. The V gene is TRBV27, the J gene TRBJ1-1; D ambiguous. This CDR3 is built from 13 residues. CDR1 and CDR2 (germline): MNHEY, SMNVEV (reference sequence). The CDR3 is CGTLGAQDTEAFF. CDR3 DNA: TGTGGAACGTTGGGCGCCCAGGACACTGAAGCTTTCTTT.

The chain recombines TRBV7-2 with TRBJ1-1; no definite D call. This CDR3 is built from 15 residues. Trimming shortened V by 0 bases and J by 3 bases, and 11 bases separated the two germline ends. CDR1 SGHTA and CDR2 FQGNSA come from the germline V gene. CDR3 region: CASSLAYPRDTEAFF. The DNA of the CDR3 is TGTGCCAGCAGCTTAGCTTACCCCCGGGACACTGAAGCTTTCTTT.

The rearrangement uses TRBV7-2 and TRBJ2-5; the D is unclear. The ends were cut back, 3 bases at V and 4 bases at J, with 9 bases in the middle. The CDR3 runs to 13 residues. CDR1 and CDR2 (germline): SGHTA, FQGNSA. CDR3 loop: CASSFRARETQYF. In DNA, the CDR3 is TGTGCCAGCAGCTTCCGGGCGAGAGAGACCCAGTACTTC.

This chain links TRBV10-3 with TRBJ2-2; D remains unclear. This CDR3 comprises 11 residues. Looked up from germline, CDR1 is ENHRY and CDR2 is SYGVKD. The V and J ends lost 11 bases and 9 bases respectively, with 13 bases between them. CDR3 sequence reads: CAVYGIRELFF. In DNA form, the CDR3 reads TGTGCCGTATACGGCATTCGGGAGCTGTTTTTT.

This rearrangement joins TRBV6-1 to TRBJ2-7, with 9 positions matching TRBD1. The CDR3 has 15 residues. Trimming at V came to 3 bases and at J to 2 bases, leaving 5 bases not matched to a gene. Looked up from germline, CDR1 is MNHNS and CDR2 is SASEGT. In DNA, the CDR3 is TGTGCCAGCAGTGACACAACAGGGGGCCCCTACGAGCAGTACTTC. As protein: CASSDTTGGPYEQYF.

The rearrangement joins TRBV2 to TRBJ1-1; 11 bases map to TRBD1. Germline V gives CDR1 SNHLY, CDR2 FYNNEI. With 6 bases clipped from V and 6 bases from J, the junction kept 9 bases outside the gene matches. The CDR3 sequence is 15 residues long. The CDR3 region is CASRSGTGGKSEAFF. CDR3 bases: TGTGCCAGCAGATCCGGGACAGGGGGGAAGTCTGAAGCTTTCTTT.

This chain links TRBV20-1 with TRBJ2-7; D is perhaps TRBD2 (5 bases). Germline CDR1 DFQATT, CDR2 SNEGSKA (reference sequence). This CDR3 spans 11 amino acids. Between the trimmed V and J ends, which lost 7 bases and 7 bases, there was a span of 14 bases. CDR3 sequence: CSVPGTGEQYF. For the CDR3, the DNA is TGCAGTGTGCCAGGAACGGGGGAGCAGTACTTC.

V is TRBV2 and J is TRBJ2-1; D unclear. The V end lost 3 bases, the J end lost 9 bases, and 9 bases lay between the germline ends. The CDR3 has 12 residues. CDR1 and CDR2 (germline): SNHLY, FYNNEI. Here the CDR3 DNA reads TGTGCCAGCAGTGATCGACCGAGTGAGCAGTTCTTC. Translation: CASSDRPSEQFF.

V and J are TRBV19 and TRBJ2-7, with 10 bases matching TRBD2. CDR1 LNHDA and CDR2 SQIVND come from the germline V gene (reference sequence). The V and J ends lost 6 bases and 7 bases, in that order; junction bases with no gene match: 3. The CDR3 is 12 amino acids. The DNA for the CDR3 is TGTGCCAGTAGCCCTAGCGGGGGAGAGCAGTACTTC. It codes for CASSPSGGEQYF.